This passage covers 25 T cell receptor beta chains from one sample sequenced in a study of OX40 agonist ivuxolimab in advanced cancers. Sequencing was performed with immunoSEQ multiplex PCR; in TCRdb, only in-frame clones are kept and a portion is missing. The sample consists of around 140,000 clones, just over 90% of them appearing once. The material was CD4+ or CD8+ T cells sorted from blood, obtained in a trial of the OX40 agonist ivuxolimab. The origin of the receptors is an adult with an advanced solid tumor such as melanoma, head and neck, liver or kidney cancer.

The chain employs TRBV6-6 and TRBJ1-1; D remains unclear. The CDR3 covers 13 residues. Germline V gene data show CDR1 as MNHNY and CDR2 as SVGAGI (reference sequence). The V end lost 0 bases, the J end lost 2 bases, and 4 bases lay between the germline ends. CDR3 bases: TGTGCCAGCAGTTACTCTTCCAACACTGAAGCTTTCTTT. Translation gives CASSYSSNTEAFF.

The gene calls are TRBV30 and TRBJ2-7; no reliable D call. The CDR3 spans 14 residues. Trimming removed 4 bases from V and 2 bases from J, with 15 bases in between. CDR1 is GTSNPN, CDR2 SVGIG, per germline (reference sequence). The CDR3 DNA reads TGTGCCTGGATGTCCCGGAGACACCCCTACGAGCAGTACTTC. This encodes CAWMSRRHPYEQYF. Looking up the rest from reference TRBV30 and TRBJ2-7 gives the full variable domain: SQTIHQWPATLVQPVGSPLSLECTVEGTSNPNLYWYRQAAGRGLQLLFYSVGIGQISSEVPQNLSASRPQDRQFILSSKKLLLSDSGFYLCAWMSRRHPYEQYFGPGTRLTVT.

The rearrangement joins TRBV30 to TRBJ1-1; D is perhaps TRBD1 (5 bases). Germline-derived CDR1 and CDR2 are GTSNPN and SVGIG (reference sequence). V was pared by 7 bases and J by 5 bases, with 20 bases between. CDR3 size: 14 residues. CDR3 in DNA: TGTGCCTCCAGATGGCACGTCGGGGGGACTGAAGCTTTCTTT. Protein: CASRWHVGGTEAFF.

This chain links TRBV29-1 with TRBJ1-1, with D possibly being TRBD1 (5 bases). Germline V gives CDR1 SQVTM, CDR2 ANQGSEA. The V and J ends lost 4 bases and 0 bases respectively, with 9 bases between them. This CDR3 contains 13 residues. CDR3 amino acids: CSVGGTLNTEAFF. CDR3 nucleotide sequence: TGCAGCGTTGGCGGGACCCTGAACACTGAAGCTTTCTTT.

The rearrangement joins TRBV6-1 to TRBJ1-5; no firm D call. The germline V gene encodes CDR1 MNHNS and CDR2 SASEGT. This CDR3 spans 14 amino acids. The V end was cut by 5 bases, the J end by 0 bases, with 8 bases between. In DNA form, the CDR3 reads TGTGCCAGCAGTTCAGGTAATAGCAATCAGCCCCAGCATTTT. Translation gives CASSSGNSNQPQHF.

The gene calls are TRBV19 and TRBJ1-4, with unresolved D. Deletions cut 4 bases from V and 2 bases from J, with 8 bases between. Germline V CDR1 and CDR2: LNHDA, SQIVND (reference sequence). This CDR3 comprises 14 residues. The CDR3 sequence: CASSTGSTNEKLFF. CDR3 nucleotides: TGTGCCAGTAGTACTGGGAGCACTAATGAAAAACTGTTTTTT.

CDR3 nucleotide sequence: TGCGCCAGCAGCTTAGCCCAGAACACAGATACGCAGTATTTT. This encodes CASSLAQNTDTQYF. This chain uses TRBV5-1 with TRBJ2-3; D remains unclear. This CDR3 has 14 residues. The V end lost 2 bases, the J end lost 2 bases, and 9 bases lay between the germline ends. Germline V gene sequence: CDR1 SGHRS, CDR2 YFSETQ. Filled out from reference TRBV5-1 and TRBJ2-3, the complete variable domain reads KAGVTQTPRYLIKTRGQQVTLSCSPISGHRSVSWYQQTPGQGLQFLFEYFSETQRNKGNFPGRFSGRQFSNSRSEMNVSTLELGDSALYLCASSLAQNTDTQYFGPGTRLTVL.

The gene calls are TRBV27 and TRBJ1-5, with a possible D match to TRBD1 (6 bases). The germline gives CDR1 MNHEY, CDR2 SMNVEV (reference sequence). The CDR3 is 14 amino acids. Trimming left V 6 bases short and J 5 bases short, with 14 bases between. The CDR3 nucleotides read TGTGCCAGCAGCCGGGACATAGGGTATCAGCCCCAGCATTTT. Its protein product is CASSRDIGYQPQHF.

The rearrangement joins TRBV6-5 to TRBJ2-7; no definite D call. The CDR3 sequence is 13 residues long. V dropped 5 bases and J dropped 3 bases, with 11 bases sitting between them. The germline V gene encodes CDR1 MNHEY and CDR2 SVGAGI. CDR3 DNA: TGTGCCAGCAGTCCACGAGGTGTCTACGAGCAGTACTTC. It encodes CASSPRGVYEQYF.

This rearrangement joins TRBV30 to TRBJ2-1; D gene unclear. The CDR3 consists of 14 residues. Trimming pared 2 bases from V and 7 bases from J, leaving 15 bases between. Per germline, CDR1 GTSNPN and CDR2 SVGIG (reference sequence). As DNA, the CDR3 is TGTGCCTGGAGTACAACGGACCAACGGAATGAGCAGTTCTTC. The encoded protein is CAWSTTDQRNEQFF.

CDR3 sequence reads: CASRRDRAGNTIYF. The DNA for the CDR3 is TGTGCCAGTAGAAGAGACAGGGCTGGAAACACCATATATTTT. This sequence joins TRBV19 and TRBJ1-3, with TRBD1 matching over 7 bases. J lost 2 bases, V lost 6 bases, and 4 bases had no gene match. The CDR3 loop spans 14 amino acids. Germline CDR1 reads LNHDA; CDR2 reads SQIVND (reference sequence).

The chain carries TRBV28 and TRBJ2-3; unclear D gene. Trimming shortened V by 7 bases and J by 6 bases, and 14 bases separated the two germline ends. In germline, CDR1 is MDHEN, CDR2 SYDVKM. The CDR3 totals 13 residues. CDR3 nucleotide sequence: TGTGCCAGCACCCCCTCACTAAAGGATACGCAGTATTTT. Its protein product is CASTPSLKDTQYF.

J is TRBJ1-4 and V is TRBV5-1; D possibly corresponds to TRBD1 (5 bases). The CDR3 extends over 15 amino acids. CDR1 is SGHRS, CDR2 YFSETQ, per germline. The germline V and J ends were trimmed by 5 bases and 5 bases, with 16 bases remaining between them. The CDR3 DNA reads as TGCGCCAGCAGACGCTCTACAGGACAAAATGAAAAACTGTTTTTT. Its protein is CASRRSTGQNEKLFF.

The V gene is TRBV6-5, the J gene TRBJ2-7; TRBD1 is a possible D gene (5 bases). The V end was cut by 2 bases, the J end by 0 bases, with 8 bases between. Per germline, CDR1 MNHEY and CDR2 SVGAGI. This CDR3 spans 14 amino acids. CDR3 amino acids: CASSYGAASYEQYF. The CDR3, as DNA: TGTGCCAGCAGTTACGGGGCGGCCTCCTACGAGCAGTACTTC.

The chain has TRBV14 and TRBJ1-1, with no clear D. The CDR3 extends over 14 amino acids. V lost 7 bases and J lost 0, with 12 bases in between. Germline V gene data show CDR1 as SGHDN and CDR2 as FVKESK. CDR3 sequence (DNA): TGTGCCAGCACCCCGACGGCCATGAACACTGAAGCTTTCTTT. The encoded protein is CASTPTAMNTEAFF.

The table lists this clone with a count of one. This chain joins TRBV11-3 and TRBJ2-7; D might be TRBD1 (6 bases). This CDR3 region has 15 residues. In germline, CDR1 is SGHNT, CDR2 YENEEA. V shed 3 bases and J shed 5 bases, with 17 bases lying between them. The CDR3 DNA follows: TGTGCCAGCAGCTTGTCACACAGGGAACTGGACGAGCAGTACTTC. Encoded protein: CASSLSHRELDEQYF.

The J gene is TRBJ2-7, the V gene TRBV25-1; D is uncertain. The CDR3 consists of 12 residues. V was clipped by 6 bases and J by 0 bases, with 6 bases between them. Per germline, CDR1 MGHDK and CDR2 SYGVNS. The CDR3 coding sequence is TGTGCCAGCAGGCTCAACTCCTACGAGCAGTACTTC. It encodes CASRLNSYEQYF.

The chain links TRBV6-5 to TRBJ1-1; no clear D gene. The V gene's germline CDR1 is MNHEY and CDR2 SVGAGI. Between the trimmed V and J ends, which lost 5 bases and 4 bases, there was a span of 5 bases. The CDR3 extends over 11 amino acids. The CDR3 is CASSMGTEAFF. CDR3 bases: TGTGCCAGCAGTATGGGCACTGAAGCTTTCTTT.

This clone was found a few times. The chain is built from TRBV19 and TRBJ2-7, with 8 nucleotides matching TRBD1. This CDR3 is 14 amino acids long. The V gene end was trimmed by 6 bases and the J gene end by 2 bases; junction bases not matched to a gene: 6. The germline V gene has CDR1 LNHDA and CDR2 SQIVND (reference sequence). The CDR3, as DNA: TGTGCCAGTAGGCGAAGGACAGGGCCCTACGAGCAGTACTTC. It encodes CASRRRTGPYEQYF. The full variable domain, with the rest looked up from reference TRBV19 and TRBJ2-7, is DGGITQSPKYLFRKEGQNVTLSCEQNLNHDAMYWYRQDPGQGLRLIYYSQIVNDFQKGDIAEGYSVSREKKESFPLTVTSAQKNPTAFYLCASRRRTGPYEQYFGPGTRLTVT.

This chain links TRBV6-1 with TRBJ1-5; weak D call: TRBD1 (6 bases). Germline values: CDR1 MNHNS, CDR2 SASEGT. CDR3 length: 15 residues. The V gene lost 3 bases and the J gene lost 2 bases, with 11 bases spanning the gap. For the CDR3, the DNA is TGTGCCAGCAGTGACCTCAGGGGTGGCAATCAGCCCCAGCATTTT. Protein sequence: CASSDLRGGNQPQHF.

The V and J genes are TRBV5-1 and TRBJ2-1; D remains unclear. V was cut by 0 bases and J by 5 bases, with 9 bases left in between. Germline loops: CDR1 SGHRS, CDR2 YFSETQ. The CDR3 is 14 amino acids. CDR3 in amino acids: CASSLVGPNNEQFF. The CDR3 region has the DNA TGCGCCAGCAGCTTGGTTGGACCAAACAATGAGCAGTTCTTC.

The chain joins TRBV19 to TRBJ1-1; possibly TRBD1 for D (6 bases). V was shortened by 4 bases and J by 0 bases, with 15 bases between the two germline ends. CDR3 size: 16 residues. Germline V gene sequence: CDR1 LNHDA, CDR2 SQIVND (reference sequence). CDR3 coding DNA: TGTGCCAGTAGTAGTCGGTCGAGGGGGATGAACACTGAAGCTTTCTTT. Amino acids: CASSSRSRGMNTEAFF.

This rearrangement joins TRBV7-9 to TRBJ1-5, with a possible D match to TRBD1 (6 bases). The germline V gene encodes CDR1 SEHNR and CDR2 FQNEAQ (reference sequence). The CDR3 contains 12 residues. V lost 4 bases and J lost 7, with 8 bases in between. CDR3 protein: CASSWGAQPQHF. Written as DNA, the CDR3 is TGTGCCAGCAGCTGGGGGGCGCAGCCCCAGCATTTT.

CDR3 loop: CASSKDTGDGTYEQYF. In DNA, the CDR3 is TGTGCCAGCAGCAAGGACACAGGGGATGGTACCTACGAGCAGTACTTC. This chain links TRBV21-1 with TRBJ2-7; the table's D call, TRBD1, was not checked against the DNA. TRBV21-1 has pseudogene status. The CDR3 is made up of 16 amino acids.

This rearrangement joins TRBV7-2 to TRBJ2-5, with 8 bases matching TRBD1. The CDR3 consists of 16 residues. Losses at the gene ends were 5 bases for V and 5 bases for J; bases not matched to a gene: 13. The V gene's germline CDR1 is SGHTA and CDR2 FQGNSA. The CDR3 DNA reads TGTGCCAGCAGCCCTCGGACAGGGTTAGAAGGGGAGACCCAGTACTTC. Amino acids: CASSPRTGLEGETQYF.